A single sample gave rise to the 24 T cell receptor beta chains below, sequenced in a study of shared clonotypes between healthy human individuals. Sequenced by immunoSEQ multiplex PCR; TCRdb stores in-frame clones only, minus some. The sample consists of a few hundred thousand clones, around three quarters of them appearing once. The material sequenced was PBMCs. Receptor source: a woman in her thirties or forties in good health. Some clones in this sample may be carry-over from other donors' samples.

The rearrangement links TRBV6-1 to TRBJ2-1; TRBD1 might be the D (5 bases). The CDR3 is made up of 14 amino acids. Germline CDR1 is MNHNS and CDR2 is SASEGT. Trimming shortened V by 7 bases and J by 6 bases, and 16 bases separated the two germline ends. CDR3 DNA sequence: TGTGCCAGCAAAAACCTACAGGTGGGCAATGAGCAGTTCTTC. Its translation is CASKNLQVGNEQFF.

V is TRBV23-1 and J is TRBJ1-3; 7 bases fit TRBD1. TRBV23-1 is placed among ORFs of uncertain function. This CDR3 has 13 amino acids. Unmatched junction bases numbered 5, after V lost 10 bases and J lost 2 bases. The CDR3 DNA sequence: TGCGCCACCAACAGGGGTACTGGAAACACCATATATTTT. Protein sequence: CATNRGTGNTIYF.

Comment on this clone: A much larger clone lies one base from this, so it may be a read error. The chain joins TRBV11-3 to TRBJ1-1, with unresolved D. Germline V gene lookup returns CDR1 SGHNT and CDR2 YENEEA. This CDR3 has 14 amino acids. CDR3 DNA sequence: TGTGCCGGCAGCTTAGGTCGAGGGAACACTGAAGCTTTCTTT. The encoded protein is CAGSLGRGNTEAFF.

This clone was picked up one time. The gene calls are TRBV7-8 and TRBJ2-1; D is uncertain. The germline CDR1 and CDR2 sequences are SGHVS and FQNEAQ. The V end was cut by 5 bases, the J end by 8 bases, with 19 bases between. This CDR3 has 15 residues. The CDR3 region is CASSAQDLYNYEQFF. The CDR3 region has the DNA TGTGCCAGCAGCGCTCAGGACCTTTACAACTATGAGCAGTTCTTC.

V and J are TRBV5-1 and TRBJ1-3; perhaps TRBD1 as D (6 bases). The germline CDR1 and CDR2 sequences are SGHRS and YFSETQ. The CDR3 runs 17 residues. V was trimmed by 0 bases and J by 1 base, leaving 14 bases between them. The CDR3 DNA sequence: TGCGCCAGCAGCTTGGCCCAGGGGACCACTTCTGGAAACACCATATATTTT. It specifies CASSLAQGTTSGNTIYF.

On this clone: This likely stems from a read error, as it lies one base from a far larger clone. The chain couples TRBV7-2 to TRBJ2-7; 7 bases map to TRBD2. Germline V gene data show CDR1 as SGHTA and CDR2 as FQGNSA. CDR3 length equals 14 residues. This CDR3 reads CARSLDSGTYEQYF. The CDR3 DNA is TGTGCCCGCAGCTTAGACAGCGGGACGTACGAGCAGTACTTC.

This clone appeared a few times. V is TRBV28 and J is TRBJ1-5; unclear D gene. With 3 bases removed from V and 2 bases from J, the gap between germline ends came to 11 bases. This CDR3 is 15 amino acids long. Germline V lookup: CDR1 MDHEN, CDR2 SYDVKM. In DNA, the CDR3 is TGTGCCAGCAGTTTCGGTTCCGCGGGCAATCAGCCCCAGCATTTT. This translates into CASSFGSAGNQPQHF.

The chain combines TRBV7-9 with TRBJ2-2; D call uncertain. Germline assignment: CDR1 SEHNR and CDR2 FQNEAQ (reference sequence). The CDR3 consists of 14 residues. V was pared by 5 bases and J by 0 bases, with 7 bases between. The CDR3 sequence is CASSPRSNTGELFF. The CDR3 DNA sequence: TGTGCCAGCAGCCCTCGCTCGAACACCGGGGAGCTGTTTTTT. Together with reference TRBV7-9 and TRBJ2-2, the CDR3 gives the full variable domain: DTGVSQNPRHKITKRGQNVTFRCDPISEHNRLYWYRQTLGQGPEFLTYFQNEAQLEKSRLLSDRFSAERPKGSFSTLEIQRTEQGDSAMYLCASSPRSNTGELFFGEGSRLTVL.

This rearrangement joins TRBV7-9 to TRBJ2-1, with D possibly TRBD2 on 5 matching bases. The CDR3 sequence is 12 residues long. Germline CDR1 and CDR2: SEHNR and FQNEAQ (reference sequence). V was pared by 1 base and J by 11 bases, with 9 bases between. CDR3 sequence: CASSLGAGKQFF. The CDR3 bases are TGTGCCAGCAGCTTAGGGGCGGGTAAGCAGTTCTTC.

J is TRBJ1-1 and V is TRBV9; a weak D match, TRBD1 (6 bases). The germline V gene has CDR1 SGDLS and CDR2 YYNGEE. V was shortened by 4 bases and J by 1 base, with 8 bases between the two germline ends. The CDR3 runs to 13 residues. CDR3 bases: TGTGCCAGCAGCAGGGGACAGAACACTGAAGCTTTCTTT. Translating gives CASSRGQNTEAFF.

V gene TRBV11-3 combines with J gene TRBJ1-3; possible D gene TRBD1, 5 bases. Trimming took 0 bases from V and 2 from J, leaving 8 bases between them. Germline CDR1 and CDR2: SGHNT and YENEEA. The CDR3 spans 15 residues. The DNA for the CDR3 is TGTGCCAGCAGCTTAGACCCGACAGCTGGAAACACCATATATTTT. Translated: CASSLDPTAGNTIYF.

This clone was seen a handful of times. CDR3 bases: TGTGCCAGCAGCCCGAGGACCGGCTATGGCTACACCTTC. Its translation is CASSPRTGYGYTF. The genes are TRBV7-2 and TRBJ1-2; D gene ambiguous. The CDR3 totals 13 residues. V was shortened by 5 bases and J by 4 bases, with 11 bases between the two germline ends. The V gene's germline CDR1 is SGHTA and CDR2 FQGNSA. Variable domain in full (rest from reference TRBV7-2 and TRBJ1-2): GAGVSQSPSNKVTEKGKDVELRCDPISGHTALYWYRQSLGQGLEFLIYFQGNSAPDKSGLPSDRFSAERTGGSVSTLTIQRTQQEDSAVYLCASSPRTGYGYTFGSGTRLTVV.

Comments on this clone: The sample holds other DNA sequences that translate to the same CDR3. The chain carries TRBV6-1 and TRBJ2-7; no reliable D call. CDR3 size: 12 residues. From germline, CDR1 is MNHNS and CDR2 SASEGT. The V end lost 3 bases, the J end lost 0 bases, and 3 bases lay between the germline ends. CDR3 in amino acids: CASSESSYEQYF. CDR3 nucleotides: TGTGCCAGCAGTGAGAGCTCCTACGAGCAGTACTTC.

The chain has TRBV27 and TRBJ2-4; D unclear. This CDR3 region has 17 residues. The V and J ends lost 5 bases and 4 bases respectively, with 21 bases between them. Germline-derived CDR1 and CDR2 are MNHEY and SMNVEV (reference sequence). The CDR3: CASSAGPGILAKNIQYF. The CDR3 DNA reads TGTGCCAGCAGTGCCGGGCCCGGCATTTTGGCTAAAAACATTCAGTACTTC.

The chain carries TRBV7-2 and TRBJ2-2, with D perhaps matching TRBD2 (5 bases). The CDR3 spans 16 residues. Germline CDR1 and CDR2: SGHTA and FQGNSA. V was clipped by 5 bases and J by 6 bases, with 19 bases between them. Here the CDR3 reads CASSRRTGYGAGELFF. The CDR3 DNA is TGTGCCAGCAGCCGGAGGACGGGGTACGGAGCCGGGGAGCTGTTTTTT.

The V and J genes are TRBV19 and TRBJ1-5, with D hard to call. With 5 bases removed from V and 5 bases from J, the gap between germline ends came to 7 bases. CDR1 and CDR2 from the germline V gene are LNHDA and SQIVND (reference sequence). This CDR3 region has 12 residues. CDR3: CASSPDYQPQHF. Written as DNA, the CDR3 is TGTGCCAGTAGTCCCGACTATCAGCCCCAGCATTTT.

The CDR3 sequence: CASSAGTMNTGELFF. CDR3 nucleotides: TGTGCCAGCAGTGCCGGGACGATGAACACCGGGGAGCTGTTTTTT. The V gene is TRBV6-4, the J gene TRBJ2-2; D is tentatively TRBD1 or TRBD2 (5 bases each). Trimming took 4 bases from V and 1 from J, leaving 10 bases between them. CDR1 and CDR2 from the germline V gene are MRHNA and SNTAGT. CDR3 length: 15 amino acids.

The CDR3: CASSRSRSYNSPLHF. CDR3 DNA: TGTGCCAGCAGCCGTAGCCGCTCCTATAATTCACCCCTCCACTTT. The chain employs TRBV7-2 and TRBJ1-6; D unresolved. V lost 5 bases and J lost 0, with 8 bases in between. This CDR3 has 15 residues. Germline V gene data show CDR1 as SGHTA and CDR2 as FQGNSA.

CDR3 in DNA: TGCGCCAGCACTAGGACAGGGACTAATGAAAAACTGTTTTTT. Protein: CASTRTGTNEKLFF. This chain joins TRBV10-2 and TRBJ1-4, with 8 bases fitting TRBD1. Germline V gives CDR1 WSHSY, CDR2 SAAADI. J gave up 2 bases and V 7 bases, and 3 bases lay outside the gene matches. The CDR3 has 14 residues.

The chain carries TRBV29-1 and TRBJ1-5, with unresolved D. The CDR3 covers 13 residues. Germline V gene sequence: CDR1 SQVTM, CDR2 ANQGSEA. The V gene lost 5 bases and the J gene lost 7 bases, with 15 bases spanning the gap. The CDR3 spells CSVITHLDQPQHF. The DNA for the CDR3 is TGCAGCGTTATAACCCACCTGGACCAGCCCCAGCATTTT.

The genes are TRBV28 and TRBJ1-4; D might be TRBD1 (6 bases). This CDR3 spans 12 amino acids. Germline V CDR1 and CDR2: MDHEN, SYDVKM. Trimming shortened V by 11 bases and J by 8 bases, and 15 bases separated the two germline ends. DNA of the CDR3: TGTGCCCTTAGGGGGGACGGGGAAAAACTGTTTTTT. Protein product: CALRGDGEKLFF.

CDR3: CASSQGSGNTIYF. As DNA, the CDR3 is TGTGCCAGCAGTCAGGGCTCTGGAAACACCATATATTTT. V and J are TRBV11-2 and TRBJ1-3, with a tentative D call TRBD1 (5 bases). Germline assignment: CDR1 SGHAT and CDR2 FQNNGV. V lost 6 bases to trimming and J lost 0 bases, with 6 bases between them. This CDR3 has 13 amino acids.

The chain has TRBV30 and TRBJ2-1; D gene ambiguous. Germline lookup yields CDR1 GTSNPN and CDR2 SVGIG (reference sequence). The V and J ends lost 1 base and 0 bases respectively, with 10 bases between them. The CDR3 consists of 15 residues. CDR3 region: CAWSGARNSYNEQFF. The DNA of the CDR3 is TGTGCCTGGAGTGGGGCCCGCAACTCCTACAATGAGCAGTTCTTC.

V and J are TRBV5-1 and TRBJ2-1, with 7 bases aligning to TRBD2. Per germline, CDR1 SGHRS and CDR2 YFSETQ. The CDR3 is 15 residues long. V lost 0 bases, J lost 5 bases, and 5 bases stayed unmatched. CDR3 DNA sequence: TGCGCCAGCAGCTTGGGGCTAGCGGATAACAATGAGCAGTTCTTC. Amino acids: CASSLGLADNNEQFF.